This T cell receptor beta chain was captured by sequencing in a study of blood T cell repertoires in COVID-19. In the study overall: The samples span acute and convalescent COVID-19 from the United States, Italy and Spain. T cells, B-cell-depleted T cells, or PBMCs supplied cDNA or gDNA.

Under the authors' procedure: Counts of nucleated cells, estimated from reference gene primer amplification, were obtained. Only in-frame clones appear in the TCRdb table, and some are missing; sequencing was by immunoSEQ multiplex PCR. The V and J calls and clone size come from that table; D and trimming were worked out from the DNA. Found here are about 320,000 clones, 80% to 90% of them singletons; the top ten hold 0.95% to 1.5%. V gave up 5 bases and J gave up 5 bases; unmatched junction bases: 7. CDR1 and CDR2 from the germline V gene are SSHAT and FNYEAQ (reference sequence). There are 16 residues in the CDR3.

Source material: peripheral blood. The chain uses TRBV7-7 and TRBJ2-7; the match to TRBD2 covers 15 bases. This clonotype originated in a woman in her 50s with acute or convalescent COVID-19. CDR3 protein: CASSPGLAGGGNEQYF. In DNA, the CDR3 is TGTGCCAGCAGCCCCGGACTAGCGGGAGGGGGTAACGAGCAGTACTTC. The complete variable domain, with remaining parts taken from reference TRBV7-7 and TRBJ2-7, reads GAGVSQSPRYKVTKRGQDVTLRCDPISSHATLYWYQQALGQGPEFLTYFNYEAQPDKSGLPSDRFSAERPEGSISTLTIQRTEQRDSAMYRCASSPGLAGGGNEQYFGPGTRLTVT.